Below are 31 T cell receptor beta chains sequenced from a single sample in a study of shared clonotypes between healthy human individuals. The repertoire was sequenced with immunoSEQ multiplex PCR; TCRdb's copy has only in-frame clones and lacks some. The sample yields 1.5 million to 1.9 million clones, nearly 99% seen once. The sequencing input was naive CD4+ T cells sorted from blood. Subset indicated: CD45RA+ positively selected. The source is a man aged 30 to 45 in good health.

This chain links TRBV5-1 with TRBJ2-1; the D gene is possibly TRBD2 (5 bases). Deletions cut 1 base from V and 5 bases from J, with 19 bases between. The germline V gene has CDR1 SGHRS and CDR2 YFSETQ. The CDR3 totals 17 residues. The CDR3 spells CASSLSLFGVTNNEQFF. CDR3 DNA sequence: TGCGCCAGCAGCTTGAGTTTATTCGGGGTTACTAACAATGAGCAGTTCTTC.

The chain has TRBV6-6 and TRBJ2-1; TRBD2 might be the D (6 bases). The CDR3 is made up of 15 amino acids. V was clipped by 4 bases and J by 4 bases, with 14 bases between them. Germline CDR1 is MNHNY and CDR2 is SVGAGI (reference sequence). The CDR3, as DNA: TGTGCCAGCAGTTCGCGAGAGGCGGGGTACAATGAGCAGTTCTTC. Translating it yields CASSSREAGYNEQFF.

The chain uses TRBV27 and TRBJ2-1, with D perhaps being TRBD1 or TRBD2 (5 bases each). The CDR3 spans 15 residues. The germline V gene has CDR1 MNHEY and CDR2 SMNVEV (reference sequence). Trimming shortened V by 3 bases and J by 3 bases, and 12 bases separated the two germline ends. The CDR3 coding sequence is TGTGCCAGCAGTTTCCGGGACCAAAACTACAATGAGCAGTTCTTC. Translation gives CASSFRDQNYNEQFF.

This chain links TRBV28 with TRBJ2-7, with 8 bases identical to TRBD2. Looked up from germline, CDR1 is MDHEN and CDR2 is SYDVKM. This CDR3 contains 14 residues. The trim removed 7 bases at V and 4 bases at J, leaving 9 bases unmatched. CDR3 bases: TGTGCCAGCACCTTAGCGGGAAGGTCGTACGAGCAGTACTTC. It is translated as CASTLAGRSYEQYF.

The V call is TRBV25-1, the J call TRBJ2-1; 9 nucleotides agree with TRBD1. Per germline, CDR1 MGHDK and CDR2 SYGVNS. The CDR3 sequence is 16 residues long. J gave up 7 bases and V 2 bases, and 9 bases lay outside the gene matches. The CDR3 protein is CASSEAGTGYWNEQFF. CDR3 coding DNA: TGTGCCAGCAGTGAAGCCGGGACAGGGTACTGGAATGAGCAGTTCTTC.

The chain carries TRBV5-4 and TRBJ1-2; TRBD1 matches 8 bases. The germline V gene encodes CDR1 SGHNT and CDR2 YYREEE (reference sequence). The V segment lost 4 bases and the J segment 0 bases; nucleotides outside the gene matches: 8. The CDR3 sequence is 16 residues long. This CDR3 is CASSPRWTGTNYGYTF. CDR3 sequence (DNA): TGTGCCAGCAGCCCAAGATGGACAGGGACTAACTATGGCTACACCTTC.

The chain combines TRBV10-3 with TRBJ2-1, with D possibly being TRBD2 (5 bases). The CDR3 covers 15 residues. Germline V CDR1 and CDR2: ENHRY, SYGVKD. V shed 3 bases and J shed 6 bases, with 15 bases lying between them. CDR3 DNA sequence: TGTGCCATCAGTGACGGTGGGCTAGCCGGCAATGAGCAGTTCTTC. This encodes CAISDGGLAGNEQFF.

The chain has TRBV19 and TRBJ2-2, with D tentatively TRBD2 (6 bases). Germline V CDR1 and CDR2: LNHDA, SQIVND (reference sequence). This CDR3 is built from 13 residues. V dropped 7 bases and J dropped 8 bases, with 14 bases sitting between them. CDR3 sequence (DNA): TGTGCCAGTATCACGGCGGGGTCGGGGGAGCTGTTTTTT. This codes for CASITAGSGELFF.

The chain combines TRBV27 with TRBJ2-1; TRBD2 matches 11 bases. The CDR3 runs 18 residues. Germline-derived CDR1 and CDR2 are MNHEY and SMNVEV (reference sequence). J gave up 6 bases and V 6 bases, and 16 bases lay outside the gene matches. As DNA, the CDR3 is TGTGCCAGCAGGGGACTCTTTAGGGGACTAGCGGCAGTCAATGAGCAGTTCTTC. Protein sequence: CASRGLFRGLAAVNEQFF.

The rearrangement links TRBV10-1 to TRBJ2-3; D uncertain. Germline CDR1 and CDR2: WNHNN and SYGVQD (reference sequence). The V end was cut by 6 bases, the J end by 4 bases, with 11 bases between. This CDR3 comprises 13 residues. The CDR3 coding sequence is TGCGCCAGCAGCCCTTCCCCTGCAGATACGCAGTATTTT. It yields the protein CASSPSPADTQYF.

The CDR3 DNA reads TGTGCCAGCAGCTTACATGCACTGACAGGGAACGGCGAAAAACTGTTTTTT. It is translated as CASSLHALTGNGEKLFF. The chain joins TRBV7-2 to TRBJ1-4; 7 bases match TRBD1. The germline CDR1 and CDR2 sequences are SGHTA and FQGNSA. The junction had 14 bases not matched to a gene; V was cut back by 2 bases and J by 8 bases. This CDR3 has 17 residues.

This chain uses TRBV19 with TRBJ1-5, with 7 bases identical to TRBD1. The CDR3 is 16 residues long. The ends lost 5 bases at V and 5 bases at J; junction bases unmatched: 12. The germline V gene has CDR1 LNHDA and CDR2 SQIVND (reference sequence). CDR3 bases: TGTGCCAGTAGTCTCACAGGGGAGAATCGAGATCAGCCCCAGCATTTT. Translating gives CASSLTGENRDQPQHF.

The rearrangement links TRBV18 to TRBJ2-1; TRBD2 agrees at 9 bases. CDR1 is KGHSH and CDR2 is LQKENI in the germline V gene. The CDR3 loop spans 15 amino acids. Losses at the gene ends were 1 base for V and 3 bases for J; bases not matched to a gene: 1. The CDR3 sequence is CASSPRREGYNEQFF. For the CDR3, the DNA is TGTGCCAGCTCACCACGGCGGGAGGGCTACAATGAGCAGTTCTTC.

The V gene is TRBV9, the J gene TRBJ2-7; 7 bases match TRBD1. V gave up 3 bases and J gave up 4 bases; unmatched junction bases: 10. The germline gives CDR1 SGDLS, CDR2 YYNGEE. The CDR3 extends over 15 amino acids. The CDR3 coding sequence is TGTGCCAGCAGCGAAGGGGGCAGCGGAGTATACGAGCAGTACTTC. The encoded protein is CASSEGGSGVYEQYF.

The chain carries TRBV29-1 and TRBJ1-4; 8 bases line up with TRBD1. Trimming took 6 bases from V and 8 from J; bases not matched to a gene: 8. The CDR3 spans 13 residues. The V gene's germline CDR1 is SQVTM and CDR2 ANQGSEA. The CDR3: CSVGRTGKEKLFF. The CDR3 nucleotides are TGCAGCGTCGGTCGGACAGGGAAGGAAAAACTGTTTTTT. The complete variable domain, with remaining parts taken from reference TRBV29-1 and TRBJ1-4, reads SAVISQKPSRDICQRGTSLTIQCQVDSQVTMMFWYRQQPGQSLTLIATANQGSEATYESGFVIDKFPISRPNLTFSTLTVSNMSPEDSSIYLCSVGRTGKEKLFFGSGTQLSVL.

The gene calls are TRBV7-2 and TRBJ2-1; TRBD1 agrees at 9 bases. Germline trimming cut 5 bases from V and 3 bases from J; bases unmatched to any gene: 14. Germline V CDR1 and CDR2: SGHTA, FQGNSA. The CDR3 covers 18 residues. The CDR3 sequence is CASSGRDRVLLSYNEQFF. In DNA, the CDR3 is TGTGCCAGCAGCGGCCGGGACAGGGTTCTCCTAAGCTACAATGAGCAGTTCTTC.

Written as DNA, the CDR3 is TGTGCCAGCAGCACAAGACTAGCGGGATTTACAGATACGCAGTATTTT. Amino acids: CASSTRLAGFTDTQYF. The genes are TRBV7-2 and TRBJ2-3; 11 nucleotides align to TRBD2. V shed 5 bases, J shed 3 bases, and the junction held 7 bases outside the gene matches. The germline CDR1 and CDR2 sequences are SGHTA and FQGNSA. The CDR3 covers 16 residues.

This clone was seen once. The rearrangement uses TRBV7-6 and TRBJ2-5; no firm D call. The CDR3 runs 12 residues. Trimming left V 2 bases short and J 4 bases short, with 5 bases between. Germline V gene lookup returns CDR1 SGHVS and CDR2 FNYEAQ. This chain's CDR3 is CASSLIAETQYF. In DNA, the CDR3 is TGTGCCAGCAGCTTAATCGCAGAGACCCAGTACTTC. The full variable domain, with the rest looked up from reference TRBV7-6 and TRBJ2-5, is GAGVSQSPRYKVTKRGQDVALRCDPISGHVSLYWYRQALGQGPEFLTYFNYEAQQDKSGLPNDRFSAERPEGSISTLTIQRTEQRDSAMYRCASSLIAETQYFGPGTRLLVL.

The chain's CDR3 is CSVAGAGSIDYTF. The CDR3, as DNA: TGCAGCGTTGCTGGGGCAGGGTCTATTGACTACACCTTC. The rearrangement joins TRBV29-1 to TRBJ1-2, with D possibly TRBD1 on 5 matching bases. Trimming pared 4 bases from V and 10 bases from J, leaving 19 bases between. The germline CDR1 and CDR2 sequences are SQVTM and ANQGSEA. The CDR3 is 13 amino acids. Drawing the rest from reference TRBV29-1 and TRBJ1-2, the complete variable domain is SAVISQKPSRDICQRGTSLTIQCQVDSQVTMMFWYRQQPGQSLTLIATANQGSEATYESGFVIDKFPISRPNLTFSTLTVSNMSPEDSSIYLCSVAGAGSIDYTFGSGTRLTVV.

As DNA, the CDR3 is TGTGCTGTGGCAGACACGAACACCGGGGAGCTGTTTTTT. Translated, it gives CAVADTNTGELFF. The chain links TRBV25-1 to TRBJ2-2; D gene unclear. The CDR3 extends over 13 amino acids. The germline gives CDR1 MGHDK, CDR2 SYGVNS.

This chain uses TRBV14 with TRBJ2-7; D uncertain. The CDR3 length is 15 residues. Germline V lookup: CDR1 SGHDN, CDR2 FVKESK. Trimming stripped 1 base from V and 2 bases from J, with 12 bases between. CDR3 sequence (DNA): TGTGCCAGCAGCCAAGGTGGTCTCCGGGCCTACGAGCAGTACTTC. Translating it yields CASSQGGLRAYEQYF.

V and J are TRBV18 and TRBJ1-5; D is uncertain. Trimming pared 3 bases from V and 2 bases from J, leaving 8 bases between. Germline values: CDR1 KGHSH, CDR2 LQKENI. The CDR3 sequence is 14 residues long. The CDR3 here is CASSPGIGNQPQHF. The CDR3 nucleotides read TGTGCCAGCTCACCCGGGATAGGCAATCAGCCCCAGCATTTT.

This chain uses TRBV11-2 with TRBJ2-5; 11 positions agree with TRBD2. CDR3 size: 16 residues. Germline lookup yields CDR1 SGHAT and CDR2 FQNNGV. The trim removed 5 bases at V and 1 base at J, leaving 6 bases unmatched. This CDR3 reads CASSRRLAGFQETQYF. In DNA, the CDR3 is TGTGCCAGCAGCCGCAGACTAGCGGGATTCCAAGAGACCCAGTACTTC.

Note on this clone: Other DNA sequences within the sample encode an identical CDR3. The chain uses TRBV19 and TRBJ2-7, with D hard to call. This CDR3 spans 13 amino acids. V lost 4 bases, J lost 6 bases, and 13 bases lay in between. Germline assignment: CDR1 LNHDA and CDR2 SQIVND (reference sequence). DNA of the CDR3: TGTGCCAGTAGTAGAACCGGGCTGGGCGAGCAGTACTTC. Its protein product is CASSRTGLGEQYF.

This chain uses TRBV29-1 with TRBJ2-5; 11 positions match TRBD2. Trimming took 6 bases from V and 4 from J; bases not matched to a gene: 7. Germline V gene data show CDR1 as SQVTM and CDR2 as ANQGSEA. This CDR3 spans 14 amino acids. CDR3: CSVPTSGMGETQYF. In DNA, the CDR3 is TGCAGCGTGCCGACTAGCGGGATGGGAGAGACCCAGTACTTC.

To note about this clone: One end of the junction does not line up with germline, which may come from a read error. CDR3: CASREETQYF. In DNA form, the CDR3 reads TGTGCGAGCAGAGAAGAGACCCAGTACTTC. The chain is built from TRBV6-4 and TRBJ2-5; the D is unclear. This CDR3 is built from 10 residues. Germline assignment: CDR1 MRHNA and CDR2 SNTAGT.

This clone appeared a single time. This chain joins TRBV5-6 and TRBJ2-7, with D uncertain. This CDR3 spans 12 amino acids. Trimming took off 0 bases at V and 5 bases at J, with 6 bases between the two ends. Germline-derived CDR1 and CDR2 are SGHDT and YYEEEE. CDR3 amino acids: CASSLAWNEQYF. The CDR3, as DNA: TGTGCCAGCAGCTTGGCGTGGAACGAGCAGTACTTC. Supplemented by reference TRBV5-6 and TRBJ2-7, the full variable domain reads DAGVTQSPTHLIKTRGQQVTLRCSPKSGHDTVSWYQQALGQGPQFIFQYYEEEERQRGNFPDRFSGHQFPNYSSELNVNALLLGDSALYLCASSLAWNEQYFGPGTRLTVT.

This CDR3 is CASSFERFGTGGYEQYF. The CDR3 DNA is TGTGCCAGCAGTTTTGAAAGGTTTGGGACTGGAGGCTACGAGCAGTACTTC. The chain uses TRBV5-5 and TRBJ2-7; a weak D match, TRBD2 (6 bases). The V and J ends lost 5 bases and 3 bases respectively, with 24 bases between them. CDR1 is SGHKS and CDR2 is YYEKEE in the germline V gene (reference sequence). The CDR3 has 17 residues.

The V gene is TRBV6-1, the J gene TRBJ1-5; no firm D call. Trimming left V 2 bases short and J 2 bases short, with 7 bases between. There are 14 residues in the CDR3. CDR1 and CDR2 from the germline V gene are MNHNS and SASEGT. In nucleotides, the CDR3 is TGTGCCAGCAGTGAAATTAGGCGCAATCAGCCCCAGCATTTT. Protein sequence: CASSEIRRNQPQHF.

The CDR3 loop reads CASSLNAAAGGNEQFF. DNA for the CDR3: TGTGCCAGCAGCTTGAATGCAGCGGCTGGGGGGAATGAGCAGTTCTTC. The chain carries TRBV7-3 and TRBJ2-1; D perhaps matches TRBD2 (6 bases). This CDR3 has 16 amino acids. V was shortened by 3 bases and J by 7 bases, with 19 bases between the two germline ends. CDR1 is SGHTA, CDR2 FQGTGA, per germline.

The CDR3 DNA is TGTGCCAGCAGTTACTCATGGCGGGGGGTCACCGGGGAGCTGTTTTTT. Amino acids: CASSYSWRGVTGELFF. The chain uses TRBV6-5 and TRBJ2-2; 8 bases align to TRBD2. The CDR3 consists of 16 residues. CDR1 and CDR2 (germline): MNHEY, SVGAGI. The V and J ends lost 0 bases and 4 bases, in that order; junction bases with no gene match: 4.